This entry lists 26 T cell receptor beta chains sequenced from one sample in a study of metastatic and nonmetastatic thyroid tumors. TCRdb re-called the PCR reads with MiXCR. Here the sample spans tens of thousands of clones, roughly 25% being singletons. No treatment had been given to any patient before thyroid surgery. Material: blood. The receptors were sampled from a female donor with papillary thyroid cancer or a benign thyroid nodule (not recorded which). Some clones in this sample may be carry-over from other donors' samples.

There are a few counts of this clone. The chain is built from TRBV10-3 and TRBJ1-2, with no clear D. This CDR3 is 12 amino acids long. The germline V gene encodes CDR1 ENHRY and CDR2 SYGVKD. Trimming removed 7 bases at V and 10 bases at J, with 16 bases between. CDR3 sequence reads: CAITVGTGVYTF. CDR3 coding DNA: TGTGCCATCACGGTGGGAACGGGCGTCTACACCTTC.

This clone has a count of ten or more. This chain connects TRBV20-1 to TRBJ2-7; D not certain. V was trimmed by 5 bases and J by 0 bases, leaving 11 bases between them. Per germline, CDR1 DFQATT and CDR2 SNEGSKA (reference sequence). This CDR3 has 13 amino acids. CDR3 loop: CSARIGNSYEQYF. The CDR3 nucleotides read TGCAGTGCTCGCATTGGGAACTCCTACGAGCAGTACTTC.

Only a few counts were recorded for this clone. One end of the junction varies from germline; a read error may be responsible. V is TRBV6-1 and J is TRBJ2-1; D not resolved. The germline V gene has CDR1 MNHNS and CDR2 SASEGT. This CDR3 is 13 amino acids long. CDR3 protein: CASTHGRYHEHFF. The DNA of the CDR3 is TGTGCCAGCACCCACGGGCGGTACCATGAGCATTTCTTC.

This clone was seen ten or more times. This CDR3 is also generated by other DNA sequences in the sample. The chain has TRBV7-9 and TRBJ2-5, with D possibly being TRBD1 (5 bases). The CDR3 covers 14 residues. CDR1 is SEHNR, CDR2 FQNEAQ, per germline (reference sequence). The V and J ends lost 1 base and 0 bases respectively, with 6 bases between them. The CDR3 loop is CASSLGQYQETQYF. CDR3 sequence (DNA): TGTGCCAGCAGCTTAGGACAGTACCAAGAGACCCAGTACTTC.

This clone has only a few counts. A junction boundary mismatches the germline segment, possibly from a read error. The chain is built from TRBV10-3 and TRBJ2-7, with D hard to call. Germline V gene data show CDR1 as ENHRY and CDR2 as SYGVKD. This CDR3 has 12 amino acids. CDR3 DNA sequence: TGTGCCATCAGTGAACAGATCTACGAGCATTACTTC. It encodes CAISEQIYEHYF.

V gene TRBV11-3 combines with J gene TRBJ2-7, with 8 bases matching TRBD1. V was clipped by 4 bases and J by 2 bases; unmatched bases: 7. The CDR3 spans 15 residues. From germline, CDR1 is SGHNT and CDR2 YENEEA. The CDR3 bases are TGTGCCAGCAGCTCCGGGACAGGAGCCCCCTACGAGCAGTACTTC. It is translated as CASSSGTGAPYEQYF.

This chain connects TRBV11-2 to TRBJ1-1; no definite D call. V was pared by 2 bases and J by 7 bases, with 8 bases between. The CDR3 sequence is 12 residues long. Germline loops: CDR1 SGHAT, CDR2 FQNNGV. The CDR3 sequence is CASSLKSFEAFF. The CDR3 DNA sequence: TGTGCCAGCAGCTTAAAGTCCTTTGAAGCTTTCTTT.

This clone came up many times. This chain uses TRBV19 with TRBJ2-1; 11 bases fit TRBD1. The trim removed 10 bases at V and 6 bases at J, leaving 8 bases unmatched. This CDR3 comprises 14 residues. Germline assignment: CDR1 LNHDA and CDR2 SQIVND (reference sequence). This CDR3 reads CATSGTGGVNEQFF. For the CDR3, the DNA is TGTGCCACATCCGGGACAGGGGGTGTCAATGAGCAGTTCTTC.

This clone was picked up many times. Other DNA sequences in the same sample also yield this CDR3. The chain joins TRBV19 to TRBJ1-2; D perhaps matches TRBD1 (5 bases). There are 13 residues in the CDR3. Germline values: CDR1 LNHDA, CDR2 SQIVND (reference sequence). V lost 3 bases, J lost 9 bases, and 14 bases lay in between. The CDR3 protein is CASSIGGSRSYTF. The CDR3 DNA follows: TGTGCCAGTAGTATTGGGGGGTCCCGGAGCTACACCTTC.

The V and J genes are TRBV30 and TRBJ1-1; unclear D gene. CDR1 is GTSNPN, CDR2 SVGIG, per germline (reference sequence). V was pared by 5 bases and J by 0 bases, with 22 bases between. The CDR3 extends over 17 amino acids. The CDR3 protein is CAWDIGGSTEMNTEAFF. The CDR3 nucleotides are TGTGCCTGGGACATCGGAGGTTCTACTGAAATGAACACTGAAGCTTTCTTT.

The chain links TRBV30 to TRBJ2-1, with a weak D call TRBD2 (5 bases). V was shortened by 3 bases and J by 0 bases, with 12 bases between the two germline ends. The CDR3 length is 15 residues. In germline, CDR1 is GTSNPN, CDR2 SVGIG (reference sequence). The CDR3 nucleotides are TGTGCCTGGAGCGTCAAGCGGAGCTCCTACAATGAGCAGTTCTTC. This translates into CAWSVKRSSYNEQFF.

V gene TRBV11-2 combines with J gene TRBJ1-3; the D is unclear. Germline values: CDR1 SGHAT, CDR2 FQNNGV. The CDR3 is 13 residues long. Trimming took 0 bases from V and 4 from J, leaving 4 bases between them. The CDR3 DNA sequence: TGTGCCAGCAGCTTAGATCAGGGAAACACCATATATTTT. It is translated as CASSLDQGNTIYF. Together with reference TRBV11-2 and TRBJ1-3, the CDR3 gives the full variable domain: EAGVAQSPRYKIIEKRQSVAFWCNPISGHATLYWYQQILGQGPKLLIQFQNNGVVDDSQLPKDRFSAERLKGVDSTLKIQPAKLEDSAVYLCASSLDQGNTIYFGEGSWLTVV.

This clone was observed many times. The chain joins TRBV24-1 to TRBJ2-1; 8 bases are a match to TRBD1. The CDR3 length is 14 residues. Trimming at V came to 5 bases and at J to 7 bases, leaving 6 bases not matched to a gene. Germline-derived CDR1 and CDR2 are KGHDR and SFDVKD. CDR3 sequence (DNA): TGTGCCACCAGTGGGAGACAGGGGTCGAATGAGCAGTTCTTC. This codes for CATSGRQGSNEQFF.

The rearrangement uses TRBV6-2 or TRBV6-3 and TRBJ2-7, with D tentatively TRBD2 (5 bases). Germline CDR1 and CDR2: MNHEY and SVGEGT. The CDR3 length is 14 residues. V was cut by 7 bases and J by 3 bases, with 16 bases left in between. The CDR3 region has the DNA TGTGCCAGCATCCTCAACGGGGTTATCTACGAGCAGTACTTC. This encodes CASILNGVIYEQYF.

On this clone: A much larger clone lies a single base off, so this may be a read error. J is TRBJ2-1 and V is TRBV5-8; TRBD1 matches 8 bases. CDR1 and CDR2 from the germline V gene are SGHTS and YDEGEE. The CDR3 spans 12 residues. CDR3 sequence reads: CASRSGGNDQLF. CDR3 bases: TGTGCCAGCAGGTCAGGGGGCAATGATCAGCTCTTC.

This clone was observed a handful of times. The CDR3 nucleotides read TGCAGTGCTAGAACCCCCCAGGGCTACAATGAGCAGTTCTTC. Protein: CSARTPQGYNEQFF. The chain is built from TRBV20-1 and TRBJ2-1; perhaps TRBD1 as D (5 bases). CDR1 and CDR2 from the germline V gene are DFQATT and SNEGSKA (reference sequence). The CDR3 has 14 amino acids. Trimming shortened V by 2 bases and J by 3 bases, and 11 bases separated the two germline ends.

This clone was observed at least ten times. The chain links TRBV3-1 to TRBJ1-6; a possible D gene is TRBD1 (5 bases). The CDR3 is 14 amino acids. V gave up 7 bases and J gave up 10 bases, with 17 bases separating them. Germline V CDR1 and CDR2: LGHDT, YNNKEL (reference sequence). CDR3 bases: TGTGCCAGCACCTCAGCTAGCTCAGGGTCACCCCTCCACTTT. Translated, it gives CASTSASSGSPLHF.

This clone appeared many times. The rearrangement links TRBV30 to TRBJ2-1, with TRBD2 matching 7 bases. J lost 12 bases, V lost 3 bases, and 8 bases had no gene match. The germline CDR1 and CDR2 sequences are GTSNPN and SVGIG (reference sequence). This CDR3 is built from 12 residues. CDR3 sequence: CAWSRPGGAQFF. The CDR3, as DNA: TGTGCCTGGAGCAGACCGGGGGGTGCGCAGTTCTTC.

The chain has TRBV20-1 and TRBJ2-7; perhaps TRBD2 as D (5 bases). V was pared by 6 bases and J by 2 bases, with 14 bases between. The V gene's germline CDR1 is DFQATT and CDR2 SNEGSKA (reference sequence). This CDR3 spans 13 amino acids. The CDR3 DNA follows: TGCAGTGCGAGGGCGGTGGCGACCTACGAGCAGTACTTC. Protein: CSARAVATYEQYF.

At least ten counts were recorded for this clone. The chain employs TRBV5-5 and TRBJ1-5; D is ambiguous. The CDR3 contains 13 residues. Germline V gene lookup returns CDR1 SGHKS and CDR2 YYEKEE (reference sequence). The V and J ends lost 0 bases and 7 bases respectively, with 8 bases between them. The CDR3: CASSLAGPQPQHF. The CDR3 nucleotides read TGTGCCAGCAGCTTGGCAGGTCCCCAGCCCCAGCATTTT.

The chain uses TRBV6-1 and TRBJ1-2, with TRBD1 matching 12 bases. This CDR3 has 15 residues. Germline V gene lookup returns CDR1 MNHNS and CDR2 SASEGT. V dropped 5 bases and J dropped 2; count of bases not matched to a gene: 3. The CDR3 DNA follows: TGTGCCAGCAGTCTTGGGACAGGGGGCAACTATGGCTACACCTTC. Translating gives CASSLGTGGNYGYTF.

The CDR3 region has the DNA TGCAGTGCTAGCGGGCCCCAGGGCTACACCTTC. It yields the protein CSASGPQGYTF. V usage is TRBV20-1 and J usage is TRBJ1-2, with D uncertain. This CDR3 has 11 amino acids. V was cut by 3 bases and J by 8 bases, with 10 bases left in between. The germline V gene encodes CDR1 DFQATT and CDR2 SNEGSKA (reference sequence).

This clone was picked up a small number of times. One end of the junction does not line up with germline, which may come from a read error. The CDR3, as DNA: TGTGCCAGTATTATCACGGGAGGGAACACCGGGCAGCTGTTTTTT. Translation: CASIITGGNTGQLFF. The chain carries TRBV19 and TRBJ2-2, with TRBD2 matching 8 bases. This CDR3 spans 15 amino acids. Per germline, CDR1 LNHDA and CDR2 SQIVND (reference sequence).

Regarding this clone: Because it lacks the conserved phenylalanine or tryptophan at the end, this CDR3 is likely a read error. The chain recombines TRBV24-1 with TRBJ1-6, with D tentatively TRBD1 (5 bases). The CDR3 length is 19 residues. Germline V gene lookup returns CDR1 KGHDR and CDR2 SFDVKD. The germline V and J ends were trimmed by 4 bases and 4 bases, with 22 bases remaining between them. The CDR3 loop reads CATSETRVYIYIYNSPLHL. CDR3 DNA: TGTGCCACCAGTGAGACCAGGGTATATATATATATATATAATTCACCCCTCCACCTT.

The CDR3 nucleotides are TGCAGTGCTATAAACCTACTAGCGGCCGACACCGGGGAGCTGTTTTTT. Encoded protein: CSAINLLAADTGELFF. The rearrangement joins TRBV20-1 to TRBJ2-2, with 8 nucleotides matching TRBD2. Germline V CDR1 and CDR2: DFQATT, SNEGSKA (reference sequence). V gave up 4 bases and J gave up 3 bases; unmatched junction bases: 10. The CDR3 totals 16 residues.

This clone is categorized as medium-sized. The V gene is TRBV24-1, the J gene TRBJ2-1; a possible D gene is TRBD2 (7 bases). Trimming removed 11 bases from V and 4 bases from J, with 23 bases in between. The CDR3 extends over 16 amino acids. The germline CDR1 and CDR2 sequences are KGHDR and SFDVKD. The CDR3 nucleotides are TGTGCCAAGGGGGGGTGCGGGGCGAGGGGGTACAATGAGCAGTTCTTC. Encoded protein: CAKGGCGARGYNEQFF.